The present T cell receptor (beta chain) was sequenced within a study of T cell responses to AZD1222 COVID-19 vaccine. Generated by immunoSEQ multiplex PCR, the TCRdb table keeps only in-frame clones and is missing some. Of approximately 80,000 clones in the sample, approximately 83% were seen once. Overall study results and limits: Repertoire sampling happened only post peak T cell response.

Comments on this clone: Its antigen is unidentified.

Material: peripheral blood, obtained 28 days after the second AZD1222 dose. The clonotype comes from an adult who received the AZD1222 COVID-19 vaccine.

CDR3 region: CASSQVQGAGFDYGYTF. DNA of the CDR3: TGCGCCAGCAGCCAAGTACAGGGGGCTGGGTTTGACTATGGCTACACCTTC. V usage is TRBV4-1 and J usage is TRBJ1-2, with 9 bases identical to TRBD1. This CDR3 comprises 17 residues. After removal of 1 base from V and 3 bases from J, the junction contained 9 bases not matched to a gene. From germline, CDR1 is MGHRA and CDR2 YSYEKL.